Each of the 26 T cell receptor beta chains below was sequenced from the same sample in a study of CD8 T cells in Susac syndrome (dated by TCRdb to the late 2010s). Library preparation was by the immunoSEQ multiplex PCR assay. RNA was extracted with the RNeasy kit and about 0.5 to 1 ug was reverse transcribed using random hexamers. The public reads were reprocessed in TCRdb via fastp at Q25 and MiXCR, keeping in-frame beta chains. Every entry covers one CDR3 protein and lists the most common genes and DNA from its rows. The sample table contains about 200,000 distinct CDR3 sequences; only one count was recorded for about 93% of them. The biggest ten clones account for over 0.1% of the sample. Specimen: CD8+ T cells from PBMCs. These receptors were collected from a human donor with multiple sclerosis.

This clonotype was detected once. DNA for the CDR3: TGTGCCAGCAGCCAAGGAAACGGCCCGTTTTGGGAGCAGTACTTC. It encodes CASSQGNGPFWEQYF. J is TRBJ2-7 and V is TRBV14, with D unresolved. The CDR3 runs to 15 residues. Germline V gene sequence: CDR1 SGHDN, CDR2 FVKESK. Trimming left V 1 base short and J 7 bases short, with 17 bases between.

The chain links TRBV2 to TRBJ2-7; maybe TRBD1 (6 bases). V lost 11 bases to trimming and J lost 3 bases, with 17 bases between them. Germline CDR1 is SNHLY and CDR2 is FYNNEI. The CDR3 sequence is 13 residues long. The CDR3 bases are TGTGCCTGCCACAGGGTTTCTCTCTACGAGCAGTACTTC. Protein sequence: CACHRVSLYEQYF. The full variable domain, completed using reference TRBV2 and TRBJ2-7, is EPEVTQTPSHQVTQMGQEVILRCVPISNHLYFYWYRQILGQKVEFLVSFYNNEISEKSEIFDDQFSVERPDGSNFTLKIRSTKLEDSAMYFCACHRVSLYEQYFGPGTRLTVT.

The chain carries TRBV19 and TRBJ2-3, with TRBD2 matching over 15 bases. The J segment lost 5 bases and the V segment lost 7 bases, leaving 4 bases of the junction unmatched. The germline V gene encodes CDR1 LNHDA and CDR2 SQIVND (reference sequence). There are 15 residues in the CDR3. The CDR3 DNA reads as TGTGCCAGTATGAGGGGACTAGCGGGGGGAGATACGCAGTATTTT. It encodes CASMRGLAGGDTQYF.

The chain uses TRBV20-1 and TRBJ2-1; 9 bases match TRBD2. V was clipped by 6 bases and J by 3 bases; unmatched bases: 12. CDR1 and CDR2 from the germline V gene are DFQATT and SNEGSKA (reference sequence). This CDR3 has 16 amino acids. CDR3 nucleotide sequence: TGCAGTGCCAGACGAAGGGCGGGAGGGGGCTACAATGAGCAGTTCTTC. It translates to CSARRRAGGGYNEQFF.

The chain combines TRBV11-2 with TRBJ1-1; the D is unclear. The germline V and J ends were trimmed by 5 bases and 2 bases, with 15 bases remaining between them. The CDR3 extends over 15 amino acids. CDR1 is SGHAT, CDR2 FQNNGV, per germline. The chain's CDR3 is CASSPSRWGNTEAFF. Written as DNA, the CDR3 is TGTGCCAGCAGCCCATCTCGGTGGGGAAACACTGAAGCTTTCTTT.

The chain employs TRBV27 and TRBJ1-1; TRBD1 is a possible D gene (6 bases). Germline V gives CDR1 MNHEY, CDR2 SMNVEV (reference sequence). The length of the CDR3 is 17 residues. Trimming shortened V by 0 bases and J by 5 bases, and 19 bases separated the two germline ends. The CDR3 spells CASSLSGIEGGRTEAFF. The CDR3 DNA is TGTGCCAGCAGTTTATCGGGGATTGAGGGGGGAAGAACTGAAGCTTTCTTT.

The chain employs TRBV6-2 or TRBV6-3 and TRBJ2-3; tentatively, D is TRBD1 (6 bases). The CDR3 consists of 17 residues. Germline CDR1 reads MNHEY; CDR2 reads SVGEGT. Trimming took off 6 bases at V and 1 base at J, with 20 bases between the two ends. In nucleotides, the CDR3 is TGTGCCAGCAGAACAGAACCGGGACAAAAGCGCACAGATACGCAGTATTTT. Translated: CASRTEPGQKRTDTQYF.

The chain has TRBV13 and TRBJ2-7; D uncertain. CDR1 and CDR2 (germline): PRHDT, FYEKMQ (reference sequence). Trimming left V 5 bases short and J 5 bases short, with 10 bases between. This CDR3 region has 12 residues. In DNA form, the CDR3 reads TGTGCCAGCAGCGCCCTAGGGAACGAGCAGTACTTC. Translation gives CASSALGNEQYF.

J is TRBJ2-3 and V is TRBV20-1, with 9 bases that match TRBD2. CDR3 size: 18 residues. V lost 5 bases to trimming and J lost 2 bases; unmatched junction nucleotides: 17. Germline V gives CDR1 DFQATT, CDR2 SNEGSKA (reference sequence). Here the CDR3 reads CSALLPSGDVKDTDTQYF. The CDR3 nucleotides read TGCAGTGCTCTTCTCCCTAGCGGGGATGTAAAAGACACAGATACGCAGTATTTT.

The chain uses TRBV7-6 and TRBJ1-3; no firm D call. CDR3 length: 16 residues. CDR1 is SGHVS, CDR2 FNYEAQ, per germline. V was trimmed by 2 bases and J by 4 bases, leaving 15 bases between them. In DNA form, the CDR3 reads TGTGCCAGCAGCTTATTGGTTGTGGCGTCAGGAAACACCATATATTTT. Protein sequence: CASSLLVVASGNTIYF. Looking up the rest from reference TRBV7-6 and TRBJ1-3 gives the full variable domain: GAGVSQSPRYKVTKRGQDVALRCDPISGHVSLYWYRQALGQGPEFLTYFNYEAQQDKSGLPNDRFSAERPEGSISTLTIQRTEQRDSAMYRCASSLLVVASGNTIYFGEGSWLTVV.

This chain joins TRBV3-1 and TRBJ2-3; tentatively, D is TRBD1 or TRBD2 (5 bases each). This CDR3 has 15 amino acids. Germline V gives CDR1 LGHDT, CDR2 YNNKEL (reference sequence). Trimming stripped 0 bases from V and 6 bases from J, with 13 bases between. The CDR3 DNA follows: TGTGCCAGCAGCCAAGACGGGGCCACCCTCGATACGCAGTATTTT. It codes for CASSQDGATLDTQYF.

V is TRBV19 and J is TRBJ2-2, with TRBD2 identical over 7 bases. The germline V gene has CDR1 LNHDA and CDR2 SQIVND (reference sequence). The V gene end was trimmed by 9 bases and the J gene end by 4 bases; junction bases not matched to a gene: 8. The length of the CDR3 is 14 residues. The CDR3 nucleotides read TGTGCCAGCGGCTTCCTAGCGGCCACCGGGGAGCTGTTTTTT. Protein product: CASGFLAATGELFF.

This rearrangement joins TRBV20-1 to TRBJ2-1; 7 bases line up with TRBD2. Germline CDR1 DFQATT, CDR2 SNEGSKA (reference sequence). The CDR3 totals 13 residues. V was pared by 6 bases and J by 9 bases, with 11 bases of the junction left unmatched. The CDR3 region is CSASISGGVEQFF. In nucleotides, the CDR3 is TGCAGTGCGTCGATCAGTGGGGGGGTTGAGCAGTTCTTC.

The chain joins TRBV29-1 to TRBJ1-2, with unresolved D. The germline V and J ends were trimmed by 4 bases and 8 bases, with 23 bases remaining between them. The CDR3 sequence is 15 residues long. From germline, CDR1 is SQVTM and CDR2 ANQGSEA. CDR3 nucleotides: TGCAGCGTTGTGGAACTCGGGAGCACTATGGGAGGCTACACCTTC. Protein product: CSVVELGSTMGGYTF.

This chain uses TRBV4-1 with TRBJ1-2; D gene unclear. The CDR3 totals 13 residues. Germline-derived CDR1 and CDR2 are MGHRA and YSYEKL. Trimming took 2 bases from V and 8 from J, leaving 12 bases between them. CDR3 nucleotides: TGCGCCAGCAGCCAAAGGTCCGGGGAAGGCTACACCTTC. Its translation is CASSQRSGEGYTF.

The rearrangement joins TRBV29-1 to TRBJ2-1; the D is unclear. Germline V gene data show CDR1 as SQVTM and CDR2 as ANQGSEA. The CDR3 covers 14 residues. The V end lost 6 bases, the J end lost 0 bases, and 12 bases lay between the germline ends. This CDR3 is CSVVDASSYNEQFF. Here the CDR3 DNA reads TGCAGCGTAGTAGACGCGAGCTCCTACAATGAGCAGTTCTTC.

The rearrangement links TRBV9 to TRBJ2-1; no reliable D call. CDR3 size: 13 residues. V lost 4 bases, J lost 6 bases, and 11 bases lay in between. The germline gives CDR1 SGDLS, CDR2 YYNGEE. The CDR3: CASSTILRNEQFF. The CDR3 nucleotides are TGTGCCAGCAGCACGATCCTTCGCAATGAGCAGTTCTTC.

This chain joins TRBV27 and TRBJ1-4; D remains unclear. V lost 6 bases to trimming and J lost 0 bases, with 11 bases between them. CDR1 is MNHEY and CDR2 is SMNVEV in the germline V gene (reference sequence). This CDR3 is 15 amino acids long. CDR3 in DNA: TGTGCCAGCAGAGCCGGGGTTGCAACTAATGAAAAACTGTTTTTT. Its protein product is CASRAGVATNEKLFF.

The chain joins TRBV7-9 to TRBJ2-1, with D possibly TRBD1 on 5 matching bases. The V gene lost 8 bases and the J gene lost 8 bases, with 22 bases spanning the gap. Germline CDR1 is SEHNR and CDR2 is FQNEAQ (reference sequence). CDR3 length equals 15 residues. CDR3 in DNA: TGTGCCAGCTCCAAGCCCGAAGACAGCCTAGATGAGCAGTTCTTC. Protein: CASSKPEDSLDEQFF.

The rearrangement uses TRBV28 and TRBJ2-3, with D unclear. The CDR3 extends over 11 amino acids. In germline, CDR1 is MDHEN, CDR2 SYDVKM. V shed 6 bases and J shed 5 bases, with 6 bases lying between them. CDR3 loop: CASRQGDTQYF. DNA of the CDR3: TGTGCCAGCAGACAAGGAGATACGCAGTATTTT.

This clonotype was recorded once. The V call is TRBV11-2, the J call TRBJ2-5; D perhaps matches TRBD2 (7 bases). Looked up from germline, CDR1 is SGHAT and CDR2 is FQNNGV. CDR3 size: 13 residues. The V end was cut by 5 bases, the J end by 4 bases, with 11 bases between. Here the CDR3 reads CASSGGALETQYF. Written as DNA, the CDR3 is TGTGCCAGCAGCGGGGGGGCGTTAGAGACCCAGTACTTC. Complete variable domain (other parts from reference TRBV11-2 and TRBJ2-5): EAGVAQSPRYKIIEKRQSVAFWCNPISGHATLYWYQQILGQGPKLLIQFQNNGVVDDSQLPKDRFSAERLKGVDSTLKIQPAKLEDSAVYLCASSGGALETQYFGPGTRLLVL.

This clonotype was observed a handful of times. V and J are TRBV30 and TRBJ2-7, with D possibly matching TRBD2 (6 bases). The CDR3 has 14 residues. The germline CDR1 and CDR2 sequences are GTSNPN and SVGIG (reference sequence). Trimming cost V 1 base and J 2 bases, with 12 bases left between them. CDR3 coding DNA: TGTGCCTGGAGTGGGGCCCAGCGGGCCTACGAGCAGTACTTC. Its protein is CAWSGAQRAYEQYF.

V and J are TRBV3-1 and TRBJ2-5; D unclear. The CDR3 has 14 amino acids. The V end was cut by 1 base, the J end by 5 bases, with 11 bases between. Germline assignment: CDR1 LGHDT and CDR2 YNNKEL (reference sequence). In DNA, the CDR3 is TGTGCCAGCAGCCAAGTGACGGGTCGGGAGACCCAGTACTTC. This codes for CASSQVTGRETQYF.

This clonotype was seen once. The CDR3 sequence: CAFRVYDQPQHF. The CDR3 bases are TGTGCCTTCAGGGTTTATGATCAGCCCCAGCATTTT. This sequence joins TRBV12-3 or TRBV12-4 and TRBJ1-5, with a possible D match to TRBD1 (5 bases). Trimming left V 11 bases short and J 5 bases short, with 13 bases between. This CDR3 has 12 residues.

CDR3 in amino acids: CASSPREGYYEQYF. The CDR3 DNA reads TGTGCCAGCAGCCCCCGGGAGGGGTACTACGAGCAGTACTTC. The chain links TRBV7-6 to TRBJ2-7, with 8 bases identical to TRBD2. Germline V gene data show CDR1 as SGHVS and CDR2 as FNYEAQ. Trimming took 5 bases from V and 3 from J; bases not matched to a gene: 6. The CDR3 loop spans 14 amino acids.

This clonotype has only one observation. V usage is TRBV27 and J usage is TRBJ2-4; 9 bases line up with TRBD1. The CDR3 totals 15 residues. Germline CDR1 and CDR2: MNHEY and SMNVEV (reference sequence). Trimming took 4 bases from V and 6 from J; bases not matched to a gene: 7. For the CDR3, the DNA is TGTGCCAGCAGTTCGAGTGGACAGGGGTTAAACATTCAGTACTTC. Translation gives CASSSSGQGLNIQYF.